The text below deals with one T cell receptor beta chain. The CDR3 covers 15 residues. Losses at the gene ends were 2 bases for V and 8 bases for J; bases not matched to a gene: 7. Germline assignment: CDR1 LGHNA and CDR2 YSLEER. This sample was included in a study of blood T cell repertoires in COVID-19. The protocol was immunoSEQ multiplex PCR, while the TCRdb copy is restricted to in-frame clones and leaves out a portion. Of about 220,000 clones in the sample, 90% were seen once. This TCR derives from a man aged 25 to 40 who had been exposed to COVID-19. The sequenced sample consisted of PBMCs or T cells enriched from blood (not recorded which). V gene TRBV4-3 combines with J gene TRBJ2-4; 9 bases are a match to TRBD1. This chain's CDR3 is CASSQLGTGRDIQYF. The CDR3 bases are TGCGCCAGCAGCCAACTTGGGACAGGGAGAGACATTCAGTACTTC.